This T cell receptor (beta chain) originates from a study of blood T cell repertoires in COVID-19. Overall study: Sample material is recorded as cDNA or gDNA derived from T cells, B-cell-depleted T cells, or PBMCs.

The assay was immunoSEQ multiplex PCR, and TCRdb's table has in-frame clones only and misses some. The sample has about 180,000 clones, more than 75% seen once. The CDR3 length is 12 residues. In germline, CDR1 is LNHDA, CDR2 SQIVND (reference sequence). Trimming left V 5 bases short and J 6 bases short, with 8 bases between. The sequence was obtained from a person between 65 and 80 years old with COVID-19, enrolled during active disease. Sequencing was performed on peripheral blood. The chain employs TRBV19 and TRBJ2-1; D unresolved. CDR3: CASSPRLNEQFF. The CDR3 DNA sequence: TGTGCCAGTAGTCCCCGTCTCAATGAGCAGTTCTTC.